A single sample is the source of the 19 T cell receptor beta chains below, sequenced in a study of blood T cell repertoires in COVID-19. Sequencing was performed with immunoSEQ multiplex PCR; in TCRdb, only in-frame clones are kept and a portion is missing. This sample has approximately 300,000 clones, with around 89% found just once. Source material: PBMCs or T cells enriched from blood (not recorded which). The receptors come from a woman aged 18-30 years with acute COVID-19.

The rearrangement joins TRBV28 to TRBJ1-2; D may be TRBD1 (5 bases). The CDR3 is 15 amino acids. Trimming cost V 7 bases and J 2 bases, with 17 bases left between them. Germline V CDR1 and CDR2: MDHEN, SYDVKM. In DNA, the CDR3 is TGTGCCAGCACCCTAGGGAGGGGTTCCAACTATGGCTACACCTTC. This sequence encodes CASTLGRGSNYGYTF.

The rearrangement links TRBV5-6 to TRBJ2-7; TRBD2 aligns across 13 bases. Looked up from germline, CDR1 is SGHDT and CDR2 is YYEEEE. The CDR3 loop spans 16 amino acids. J lost 5 bases, V lost 2 bases, and 7 bases had no gene match. The CDR3 reads CASSFLGLAGENEQYF. CDR3 nucleotide sequence: TGTGCCAGCAGCTTCCTTGGACTAGCGGGAGAGAACGAGCAGTACTTC.

CDR3 sequence reads: CASLRRGRGNTEAFF. CDR3 DNA sequence: TGTGCCAGCCTTCGCAGGGGGCGAGGGAACACTGAAGCTTTCTTT. The V gene is TRBV19, the J gene TRBJ1-1, with 8 bases that match TRBD1. The V segment lost 9 bases and the J segment 1 base; nucleotides outside the gene matches: 10. The CDR3 extends over 15 amino acids. Germline CDR1 reads LNHDA; CDR2 reads SQIVND (reference sequence).

The chain joins TRBV7-9 to TRBJ2-1; 8 bases are shared with TRBD2. V shed 6 bases, J shed 4 bases, and the junction held 5 bases outside the gene matches. This CDR3 has 14 residues. Germline CDR1 reads SEHNR; CDR2 reads FQNEAQ (reference sequence). The CDR3 reads CASRTSGRYNEQFF. In DNA form, the CDR3 reads TGTGCCAGCAGAACTAGCGGAAGATACAATGAGCAGTTCTTC.

V usage is TRBV9 and J usage is TRBJ2-6; D ambiguous. The CDR3 runs 18 residues. Germline V gene lookup returns CDR1 SGDLS and CDR2 YYNGEE. V was cut by 0 bases and J by 0 bases, with 13 bases left in between. The CDR3 here is CASSVDPRVISGANVLTF. CDR3 sequence (DNA): TGTGCCAGCAGCGTAGATCCCCGGGTGATCTCTGGGGCCAACGTCCTGACTTTC.

The V call is TRBV18, the J call TRBJ1-1; D unclear. This CDR3 spans 13 amino acids. V was pared by 0 bases and J by 6 bases, with 8 bases between. Germline CDR1 KGHSH, CDR2 LQKENI. CDR3 protein: CASSPPAVPEAFF. CDR3 DNA: TGTGCCAGCTCACCACCCGCAGTGCCTGAAGCTTTCTTT.

V usage is TRBV2 and J usage is TRBJ2-7, with D possibly being TRBD1 (6 bases). Trimming took off 4 bases at V and 3 bases at J, with 10 bases between the two ends. Germline values: CDR1 SNHLY, CDR2 FYNNEI. This CDR3 has 13 residues. The CDR3 DNA reads as TGTGCCAGCAGTGGCCAAGGGGGCTACGAGCAGTACTTC. Translation: CASSGQGGYEQYF.

This rearrangement joins TRBV5-5 to TRBJ1-1; 7 bases are a match to TRBD1. There are 13 residues in the CDR3. J was trimmed by 4 bases and V by 4 bases; bases with no gene match: 4. The germline V gene has CDR1 SGHKS and CDR2 YYEKEE (reference sequence). The CDR3 region has the DNA TGTGCCAGCAGCGTTACAGGGGCCACTGAAGCTTTCTTT. This encodes CASSVTGATEAFF.

The rearrangement links TRBV4-2 to TRBJ2-2, with D possibly TRBD1 on 5 matching bases. From germline, CDR1 is LGHNA and CDR2 YNFKEQ. The germline V and J ends were trimmed by 0 bases and 8 bases, with 10 bases remaining between them. The CDR3 has 14 residues. The CDR3 reads CASSQDRGPGELFF. In nucleotides, the CDR3 is TGTGCCAGCAGCCAAGATAGGGGTCCTGGGGAGCTGTTTTTT.

The genes are TRBV28 and TRBJ2-7; D is ambiguous. The CDR3 is made up of 14 amino acids. The ends were cut back, 3 bases at V and 2 bases at J, with 11 bases in the middle. Germline V gene data show CDR1 as MDHEN and CDR2 as SYDVKM. The CDR3 protein is CASSFRPSPYEQYF. The CDR3 nucleotides read TGTGCCAGCAGTTTCCGCCCAAGCCCCTACGAGCAGTACTTC.

As regards this clone: Other DNA sequences in this sample translate to the same CDR3. The chain recombines TRBV13 with TRBJ2-7, with TRBD1 identical over 12 bases. The V segment lost 3 bases and the J segment 7 bases; nucleotides outside the gene matches: 4. CDR1 is PRHDT and CDR2 is FYEKMQ in the germline V gene (reference sequence). The CDR3 sequence is 14 residues long. CDR3: CASSLGQGAKEQYF. DNA of the CDR3: TGTGCCAGCAGCTTGGGACAGGGGGCTAAAGAGCAGTACTTC.

The chain combines TRBV6-5 with TRBJ2-1; 8 bases are shared with TRBD2. CDR1 and CDR2 (germline): MNHEY, SVGAGI. J was trimmed by 9 bases and V by 6 bases; bases with no gene match: 10. The CDR3 spans 14 residues. The CDR3 loop reads CASRQAGLGPEQFF. The CDR3 nucleotides read TGTGCCAGCAGGCAAGCGGGACTAGGACCTGAGCAGTTCTTC.

The J gene is TRBJ2-7, the V gene TRBV11-3; 11 nucleotides line up with TRBD2. Germline values: CDR1 SGHNT, CDR2 YENEEA. Losses at the gene ends were 5 bases for V and 6 bases for J; bases not matched to a gene: 6. This CDR3 spans 14 amino acids. The CDR3, as DNA: TGTGCCAGCAGCCCGCTGGGGACTAGCGGCGAGCAGTACTTC. As protein: CASSPLGTSGEQYF. Full variable domain (rest looked up from reference TRBV11-3 and TRBJ2-7): EAGVVQSPRYKIIEKKQPVAFWCNPISGHNTLYWYLQNLGQGPELLIRYENEEAVDDSQLPKDRFSAERLKGVDSTLKIQPAELGDSAVYLCASSPLGTSGEQYFGPGTRLTVT.

V and J are TRBV19 and TRBJ1-5; D is perhaps TRBD1 (6 bases). CDR3 length: 15 residues. Germline V gives CDR1 LNHDA, CDR2 SQIVND (reference sequence). Trimming shortened V by 6 bases and J by 3 bases, and 15 bases separated the two germline ends. Written as DNA, the CDR3 is TGTGCCAGTAGAAGAACAGGGATGAACAATCAGCCCCAGCATTTT. It translates to CASRRTGMNNQPQHF.

The V call is TRBV19, the J call TRBJ1-2; TRBD1 matches at 7 bases. Germline lookup yields CDR1 LNHDA and CDR2 SQIVND (reference sequence). V lost 6 bases and J lost 4; bases outside the gene matches: 14. There are 16 residues in the CDR3. The CDR3 loop reads CASRKDRTFLPYGYTF. Here the CDR3 DNA reads TGTGCCAGTAGAAAGGACAGGACCTTTCTCCCCTATGGCTACACCTTC. The full variable domain, completed using reference TRBV19 and TRBJ1-2, is DGGITQSPKYLFRKEGQNVTLSCEQNLNHDAMYWYRQDPGQGLRLIYYSQIVNDFQKGDIAEGYSVSREKKESFPLTVTSAQKNPTAFYLCASRKDRTFLPYGYTFGSGTRLTVV.

The chain recombines TRBV24-1 with TRBJ2-3, with 7 bases aligning to TRBD1. This CDR3 is built from 16 residues. The germline V gene has CDR1 KGHDR and CDR2 SFDVKD. The V segment lost 5 bases and the J segment 0 bases; nucleotides outside the gene matches: 7. The CDR3 spells CATSAFRDSSTDTQYF. CDR3 DNA: TGTGCCACCAGTGCATTTCGGGACAGCAGCACAGATACGCAGTATTTT.

The V call is TRBV6-5, the J call TRBJ2-2; D is perhaps TRBD2 (6 bases). Trimming cost V 7 bases and J 7 bases, with 10 bases left between them. The CDR3 has 12 residues. CDR1 and CDR2 from the germline V gene are MNHEY and SVGAGI. The CDR3 bases are TGTGCCAGCACCACGACTAGCGGGGAGCTGTTTTTT. The encoded protein is CASTTTSGELFF.

The chain employs TRBV28 and TRBJ1-2; the match to TRBD1 covers 7 bases. With V trimmed by 2 bases and J by 8 bases, 2 bases remained unmatched. CDR1 and CDR2 (germline): MDHEN, SYDVKM. The CDR3 has 12 residues. CDR3 DNA sequence: TGTGCCAGCAGTTTAAGGGGGCGAGGCTACACCTTC. It translates to CASSLRGRGYTF.

The rearrangement joins TRBV6-1 to TRBJ2-1; 7 positions agree with TRBD2. Germline V gene sequence: CDR1 MNHNS, CDR2 SASEGT. Germline trimming cut 2 bases from V and 5 bases from J; bases unmatched to any gene: 6. The length of the CDR3 is 15 residues. The CDR3 coding sequence is TGTGCCAGCAGTGAATTGGCTAGCGGAAACAATGAGCAGTTCTTC. Translating gives CASSELASGNNEQFF.